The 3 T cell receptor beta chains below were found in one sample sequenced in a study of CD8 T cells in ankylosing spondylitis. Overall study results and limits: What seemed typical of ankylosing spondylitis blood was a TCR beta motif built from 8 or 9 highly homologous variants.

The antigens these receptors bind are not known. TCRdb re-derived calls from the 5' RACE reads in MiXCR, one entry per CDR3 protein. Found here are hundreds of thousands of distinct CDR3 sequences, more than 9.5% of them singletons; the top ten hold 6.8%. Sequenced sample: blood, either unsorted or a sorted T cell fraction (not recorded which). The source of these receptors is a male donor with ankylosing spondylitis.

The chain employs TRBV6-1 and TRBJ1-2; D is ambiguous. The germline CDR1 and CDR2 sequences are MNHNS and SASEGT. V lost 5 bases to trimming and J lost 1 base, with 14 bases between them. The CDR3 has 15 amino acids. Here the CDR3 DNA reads TGTGCCAGCAGTCAAGATCAGGCATTTAACTATGGCTACACCTTC. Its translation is CASSQDQAFNYGYTF.

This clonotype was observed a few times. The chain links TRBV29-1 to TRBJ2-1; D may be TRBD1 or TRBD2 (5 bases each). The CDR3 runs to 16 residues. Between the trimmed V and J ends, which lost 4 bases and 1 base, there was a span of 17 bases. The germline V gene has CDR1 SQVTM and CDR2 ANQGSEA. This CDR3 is CSVGGFEVFSYNEQFF. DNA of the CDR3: TGCAGCGTTGGGGGGTTTGAGGTTTTTTCCTACAATGAGCAGTTCTTC.

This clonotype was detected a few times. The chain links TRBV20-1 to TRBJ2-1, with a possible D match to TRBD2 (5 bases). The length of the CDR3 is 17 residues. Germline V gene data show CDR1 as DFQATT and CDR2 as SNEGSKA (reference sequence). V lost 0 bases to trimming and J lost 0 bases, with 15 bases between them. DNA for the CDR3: TGCAGTGCTAGAGATTTAAGACTACCGAGCTCCTACAATGAGCAGTTCTTC. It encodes CSARDLRLPSSYNEQFF.